The subject of this entry is one TCR beta chain. This receptor's antigen is unknown. No base quality values were provided; no much bigger clone lies one nucleotide off. The iRepertoire nested amplicon-rescue multiplex PCR (arm-PCR) platform was used to amplify TCR alpha and beta CDR3 regions from RNA. One-step reverse transcription and amplification used roughly 100-400 ng of tissue mRNA or PBMC total RNA as input. Following bead purification, Illumina adapters were added by a secondary multiplex PCR, and the libraries were gel-purified between 200 and 400 bp. Internal 6-nucleotide barcodes were carried by the libraries and were used for demultiplexing. The libraries were sequenced on an Illumina MiSeq using 2x220 or 2x250 nucleotide paired-end reads. On the authors' methods: Paired reads were merged with FLASH 1.2.11 and aligned to the GRCh37 human genome with BWA-MEM before extracting TRA and TRB reads. An IMGT-derived reference of cassette sequences and CDR3 motifs, with pseudogenes included, was used for V and J assignment. Reads were translated in three frames, and productive CDR3s were defined by a C…FGXG motif without stop codons. A clonotype was defined as a unique combination of a V-J cassette pair and a CDR3 amino acid sequence. Reads were filtered by Hamming distance, with the threshold set by the sequence error rate of each sample in mapped regions. The public reads were run again by TCRdb, first through fastp at Q25 and then through MiXCR, and only productive beta chains were kept. Identical CDR3 proteins give one entry, which carries the most common genes and DNA. The V and J calls were not made by the authors but by TCRdb's processing. This sample is represented by 150,000 or so distinct CDR3 sequences; about two fifths of them were singletons. 20% to 25% of the sample lies in the top ten.

The data were obtained in a study of glioma-infiltrating T cells (dated by TCRdb to the mid-2010s). General notes on the study: Sequencing of TCR alpha- and beta-chain repertoires was performed on glioma tissue, on non-neoplastic brain tissue, and on matched peripheral blood mononuclear cells. To gauge divergence between tissue and blood T-cell populations, every tissue-infiltrating repertoire was compared against the peripheral blood repertoire from the same patient. Three low-grade glioma patients, about 8 primary glioblastoma patients and three non-glioma patients contributing non-neoplastic brain tissue were included in the paired cohort. Overall results and qualifications from the work: VJ-independent divergence between tissue and blood was found to be below expectation in non-neoplastic patients but above expectation in all gliomas, particularly low-grade gliomas. Small numbers underpinned the group comparisons: under ten glioblastoma patients, three low-grade glioma patients and three non-neoplastic patients. Only a very small number of CDR3 sequences turned up in both tissue and blood, a result put down to high CDR3 diversity combined with limited sampling.

The CDR3, cysteine through phenylalanine, is 14 amino acids long. Only CDR3 DNA remains: 42 bases, in frame from the first base. In the germline V gene, CDR1 corresponds to MNHEY and CDR2 to SVGAGI. V drops 0 bases and J drops 4 bases, leaving 6 bases in between. The sequence is built from TRBV6-5 and TRBJ2-2, with the D segment identity uncertain. This TCR derives from a human donor with low-grade glioma or glioblastoma, undergoing nonglioma brain surgery, or in good health (not recorded which). Sequencing input: glioma tissue, nonneoplastic brain tissue, or PBMCs (not recorded which). The DNA sequence is TGTGCCAGCAGTTACTCGTGGACCACCGGGGAGCTGTTTTTT. The encoded protein is CASSYSWTTGELFF.